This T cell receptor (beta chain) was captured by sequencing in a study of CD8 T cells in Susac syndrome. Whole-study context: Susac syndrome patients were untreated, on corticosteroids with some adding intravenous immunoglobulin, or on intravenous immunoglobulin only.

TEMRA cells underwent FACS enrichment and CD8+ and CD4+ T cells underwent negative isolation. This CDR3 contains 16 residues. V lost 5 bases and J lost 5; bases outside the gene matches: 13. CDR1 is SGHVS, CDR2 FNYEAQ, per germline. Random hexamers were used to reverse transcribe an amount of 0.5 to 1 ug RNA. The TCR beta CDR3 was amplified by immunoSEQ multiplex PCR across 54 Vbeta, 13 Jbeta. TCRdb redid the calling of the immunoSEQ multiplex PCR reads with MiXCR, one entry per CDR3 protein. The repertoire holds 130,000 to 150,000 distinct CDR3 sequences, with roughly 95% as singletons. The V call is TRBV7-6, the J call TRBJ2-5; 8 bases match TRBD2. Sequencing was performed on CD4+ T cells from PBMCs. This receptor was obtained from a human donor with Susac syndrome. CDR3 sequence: CASSPRSAGVSETQYF. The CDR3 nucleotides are TGTGCCAGCAGCCCGCGTTCAGCGGGAGTTTCGGAGACCCAGTACTTC.